The T cell receptor (beta chain) under discussion was sequenced for a study of cytomegalovirus exposure and HLA in healthy donors. Primers included in the PCR were 60 Vbeta and 13 Jbeta primers. TCRdb keeps only in-frame clones here, not all; method: immunoSEQ multiplex PCR. The sample lists 60,000 to 75,000 clones, approximately 58% occurring once. As to this clone: Its antigen is still unknown.

The CDR3 runs 15 residues. After removal of 6 bases from V and 4 bases from J, the junction contained 6 bases not matched to a gene. CDR1 is MNHEY and CDR2 is SVGAGI in the germline V gene. Findings and caveats of the study: What a later analysis reportedly showed was that an Asian-associated ancestry cluster had fewer N-insertions than the approximately 700-donor mean.

Each of the donors was a healthy bone marrow donor. This clonotype originated in a woman aged 45-60 years in good health and CMV-seronegative. This chain links TRBV6-5 with TRBJ1-5; 10 positions match TRBD1. Sequencing was carried out using PBMCs. CDR3 protein: CASSPDRGNNQPQHF. For the CDR3, the DNA is TGTGCCAGCAGCCCGGACAGGGGGAATAATCAGCCCCAGCATTTT.